These T cell receptor beta chains were read from a single sample in a study of blood T cell repertoires in COVID-19. Method: immunoSEQ multiplex PCR; TCRdb's copy keeps in-frame clones and lacks some. The sample has over 120,000 clones; roughly 75% are singletons. Sequences were obtained from PBMCs or T cells enriched from blood (not recorded which). The receptors stem from a woman aged 45-65 years who had recovered from COVID-19. The CDR3 runs from the conserved cysteine through the conserved F or W. Fields, in order: V gene, D gene, clone size, J gene, CDR3 DNA, CDR3 protein. A D gene is named only where the DNA matches it firmly. Clone size is given for some rows only: seen once, a few or many times, or a class if the clone is expanded.

TRBV10-3,.,.,TRBJ1-2,TGTGCCATCAGTGAGTCAACAGGACAAAACTATGGCTACACCTTC,CAISESTGQNYGYTF
TRBV2,TRBD1,.,TRBJ1-4,TGTGCCAGCAGCGGACAGGTCGGTAATGAAAAACTGTTTTTT,CASSGQVGNEKLFF
TRBV28,TRBD2,.,TRBJ2-1,TGTGCCAGCAGTTTGGAGGGGCGGGGGGTCTACAATGAGCAGTTCTTC,CASSLEGRGVYNEQFF
TRBV29-1,.,.,TRBJ2-3,TGCAGCGTTGAAGGGGGGCAGGGGATAACAGATACGCAGTATTTT,CSVEGGQGITDTQYF
TRBV5-4,TRBD2,few,TRBJ2-7,TGTGCCAGCAGCTTCTTAGCGGGGGCCTACGAGCAGTACTTC,CASSFLAGAYEQYF
TRBV5-5,TRBD1,few,TRBJ1-5,TGTGCCAGCAGCTCAACAGGGGGCCTATGGCAGCCCCAGCATTTT,CASSSTGGLWQPQHF
TRBV28,.,.,TRBJ1-2,TGTGCCAGCAGTACCCCCGGGATGAACTATGGCTACACCTTC,CASSTPGMNYGYTF
TRBV29-1,TRBD2,.,TRBJ2-1,TGCAGCGTTGAATTGTGGGGGGGCAATGAGCAGTTCTTC,CSVELWGGNEQFF
TRBV20-1,.,once,TRBJ2-3,TGCAGTCCAAGTCAGACAGATACGCAGTATTTT,CSPSQTDTQYF
TRBV3-1/TRBV3-2,.,.,TRBJ2-3,TGTGCCAGCAGCCGTGTAAGCACAGATACGCAGTATTTT,CASSRVSTDTQYF
TRBV29-1,TRBD2,.,TRBJ2-3,TGCAGCGTTGATAACTGGCTAGCGGGGGGGCCAGATACGCAGTATTTT,CSVDNWLAGGPDTQYF
TRBV4-1,TRBD1,few,TRBJ2-4,TGCGCCAGCAGCCAAGTACGGACAGGGGGCCCGCTAGCCAAAAACATTCAGTACTTC,CASSQVRTGGPLAKNIQYF
TRBV7-2,.,.,TRBJ1-2,TGTGCCAGCAGCTTAGACTGGGGGCAAAACAGGGGCTACACCTTC,CASSLDWGQNRGYTF
TRBV28,TRBD1,.,TRBJ1-5,TGTGCCAGCAGCGTGGACAGGGAAGGCAATCAGCCCCAGCATTTT,CASSVDREGNQPQHF
TRBV18,.,once,TRBJ1-2,TGTGCCAGCTCACCAGGGCGGGGATCAGGCTACACCTTC,CASSPGRGSGYTF
TRBV10-2,.,once,TRBJ2-5,TGCGCCAGCAGTGAGGGGGGCGAGACCCAGTACTTC,CASSEGGETQYF
TRBV5-6,TRBD1,.,TRBJ1-2,TGTGCCAGCAGCTTGGTAGGGGAACAGGGGGCATACTATGGCTACACCTTC,CASSLVGEQGAYYGYTF
TRBV12-3/TRBV12-4,.,.,TRBJ2-3,TGTGCCAGCAGTTTAATATCCCCAGATACGCAGTATTTT,CASSLISPDTQYF
TRBV18,TRBD2,.,TRBJ2-3,TGTGCCAGCTCACCACCGGCTAGCGGGGGGGCCGATACGCAGTATTTT,CASSPPASGGADTQYF
TRBV30,TRBD1,.,TRBJ1-5,TGTGCCTGGAGTGAGACAGGGGATCAGCCCCAGCATTTT,CAWSETGDQPQHF
TRBV18,TRBD1,.,TRBJ2-2,TGTGCCAGCTCACGGCAACCGGGACAGTCGAACACCGGGGAGCTGTTTTTT,CASSRQPGQSNTGELFF
TRBV3-1/TRBV3-2,TRBD2,.,TRBJ2-7,TGTGCCAGCAGCCAAGTCCTAGCGGGTATCTACGAGCAGTACTTC,CASSQVLAGIYEQYF
TRBV7-9,TRBD2,.,TRBJ2-1,TGTGCCAGCAGCCCCGGGACTAGCGGGGGGAGGACCTACAATGAGCAGTTCTTC,CASSPGTSGGRTYNEQFF
TRBV3-1/TRBV3-2,.,few,TRBJ1-2,TGTGCCAGCAGCCAAGCAAACTATGGCTACACCTTC,CASSQANYGYTF
TRBV2,.,.,TRBJ1-2,TGTGCCAGCATTCCAGGGAAGGTTGGCTACACCTTC,CASIPGKVGYTF
TRBV7-2,TRBD1,.,TRBJ1-2,TGTGCCAGCAGCTTTCGACAGGGTGATGGCTACACCTTC,CASSFRQGDGYTF
TRBV3-1/TRBV3-2,.,.,TRBJ1-2,TGTGCCAGCAGCCAAGGACTGAGCTATGGCTACACCTTC,CASSQGLSYGYTF
TRBV7-9,TRBD1,few,TRBJ2-1,TGTGCCAGCAGCTTAGCGGCCAGGGGGAATGGGTTCTTC,CASSLAARGNGFF
TRBV28,.,.,TRBJ1-1,TGTGCCAGCAGCTGGGGGCTGTTAGAAGCTTTCTTT,CASSWGLLEAFF
TRBV6-5,TRBD2,.,TRBJ2-5,TGTGCCAGCAGGGGTAGCGGGGGACAAGAGACCCAGTACTTC,CASRGSGGQETQYF
TRBV2,TRBD1,.,TRBJ2-6,TGTGCCAGCTGCGACAGGGCTGGGGCCAACGTCCTGACTTTC,CASCDRAGANVLTF
TRBV3-1/TRBV3-2,TRBD1,.,TRBJ1-1,TGTGCCAGCAGCCATAGGTTTTGCAGGGGGCTTTCCACTGAAGCTTTCTTT,CASSHRFCRGLSTEAFF
TRBV12-5,.,.,TRBJ2-2,TGTGCTAGTGGTTTGGGGCAGGGGAAGCTGTTTTTT,CASGLGQGKLFF
TRBV19,TRBD1,few,TRBJ1-2,TGTGCCAGTACCCCGGGACAGCGAAATGGCTACACCTTC,CASTPGQRNGYTF
TRBV15,TRBD1,few,TRBJ1-2,TGTGCCACCAGCAGAGTCGGGACAGAAACCAACTATGGCTACACCTTC,CATSRVGTETNYGYTF
TRBV28,.,.,TRBJ2-1,TGTGCCAGCAGTTTAGGTGGCTCCCTCTCCTACAATGAGCAGTTCTTC,CASSLGGSLSYNEQFF
TRBV6-6,.,.,TRBJ2-3,TGTGCCAGCAGTCCCCAGGGGTACAGGGCCACAACTAGCACAGATACGCAGTATTTT,CASSPQGYRATTSTDTQYF
TRBV5-1,TRBD2,.,TRBJ2-5,TGCGCCAGCAGCTTGCTTTCCGGGGGGAATCAAGAGACCCAGTACTTC,CASSLLSGGNQETQYF
TRBV24-1,TRBD1,.,TRBJ1-1,TGTGCCACCAAAGGGACAGGGGAAGTAGGCACTGAAGCTTTCTTT,CATKGTGEVGTEAFF
TRBV28,.,once,TRBJ1-3,TGTGCCAGCAGCCTCAGTACTGGAAACACCATATATTTT,CASSLSTGNTIYF
TRBV9,.,.,TRBJ2-1,TGTGCCAGCAGCCCTAGGGGGGAGGGGATCGGTGAGCAGTTCTTC,CASSPRGEGIGEQFF
TRBV28,.,.,TRBJ2-7,TGTGCCAGCAGTTTACAGGGATACGAGCAGTACTTC,CASSLQGYEQYF
TRBV2,.,.,TRBJ1-2,TGTGCCAGCAGTGTATCAGGAACCTATGGCTACACCTTC,CASSVSGTYGYTF
TRBV7-6,TRBD1,once,TRBJ1-2,TGTGCCAGCAGCTTAGGGGGACAGGGGCTTGGCTACACCTTC,CASSLGGQGLGYTF
TRBV7-9,TRBD1,.,TRBJ1-6,TGTGCCAGCAGCTTATGGGTAGGGGGCCCCTATAATTCACCCCTCCACTTT,CASSLWVGGPYNSPLHF
TRBV7-2,.,.,TRBJ2-2,TGTGCCAGCAGCTTCACGGTAAACACCGGGGAGCTGTTTTTT,CASSFTVNTGELFF
TRBV6-5,.,once,TRBJ1-1,TGTGCCAGCAGTCGACAGGTGAACACTGAAGCTTTCTTT,CASSRQVNTEAFF
TRBV27,.,.,TRBJ1-3,TGTGCCAGCAAAGCACCGAGGGGGTCCGGAAACACCATATATTTT,CASKAPRGSGNTIYF